The rows below give T cell receptor beta chains drawn from one sample of a study of blood T cell repertoires in COVID-19. TCRdb's copy holds only in-frame clones and misses some; the assay was immunoSEQ multiplex PCR. The repertoire includes 200,000 or so clones, roughly 80% of them detected once, and 12% sits in the top ten. Sequences were obtained from peripheral blood. The receptors stem from a woman older than 75 with COVID-19, enrolled during active disease. The CDR3 runs from the conserved cysteine through the conserved F or W. Fields, in order: V gene, D gene, J gene, clone size, CDR3 protein, CDR3 DNA. D genes are given only for firm matches. Rows give clone size only sometimes, using once, few, many, or a class for an expanded clone.

>TRBV5-4|TRBD1|TRBJ1-2|.
CASSLSRTGGLYGYTF
TGTGCCAGCAGCTTGTCTCGGACAGGAGGACTATATGGCTACACCTTC
>TRBV2|.|TRBJ2-3|.
CASSYVEDTQYF
TGTGCCAGCAGTTACGTAGAAGATACGCAGTATTTT
>TRBV5-4|TRBD2|TRBJ2-1|.
CASSLAGGEQFF
TGTGCCAGCAGCTTGGCGGGGGGTGAGCAGTTCTTC
>TRBV28|TRBD1|TRBJ1-2|.
CASSLWLAGQGYGYTF
TGTGCCAGCAGTTTATGGCTGGCAGGACAGGGCTATGGCTACACCTTC
>TRBV5-1|TRBD1|TRBJ2-5|few
CASSEPTGYGTKETQYF
TGCGCCAGCAGCGAGCCGACAGGGTACGGCACCAAAGAGACCCAGTACTTC
>TRBV29-1|.|TRBJ1-2|once
CSVSHRGTGGYTF
TGCAGCGTTAGTCATAGGGGAACTGGGGGCTACACCTTC
>TRBV25-1|.|TRBJ2-7|.
CASSVPGSYEQYF
TGTGCCAGCAGTGTTCCAGGGTCCTACGAGCAGTACTTC
>TRBV6-5|TRBD1|TRBJ1-2|.
CASRGQGDYGYTF
TGTGCCAGCAGGGGACAGGGAGACTATGGCTACACCTTC
>TRBV5-1|TRBD1|TRBJ1-6|.
CASSPGQGHSPLHF
TGCGCCAGCAGCCCAGGACAGGGCCATTCACCCCTCCACTTT
>TRBV5-4|.|TRBJ2-2|.
CASSGGMANTGELFF
TGTGCCAGCAGCGGGGGGATGGCGAACACCGGGGAGCTGTTTTTT
>TRBV20-1|TRBD2|TRBJ2-7|.
CSASWLAGVPEQYF
TGCAGTGCTAGTTGGCTAGCGGGAGTACCCGAGCAGTACTTC
>TRBV28|.|TRBJ1-3|.
CASSYGPYGGNTIYF
TGTGCCAGCAGTTATGGCCCATACGGGGGAAACACCATATATTTT
>TRBV5-4|TRBD1|TRBJ1-1|.
CASSTTGGGTEAFF
TGTGCCAGCAGTACGACAGGGGGTGGAACTGAAGCTTTCTTT
>TRBV7-2|TRBD1|TRBJ1-2|.
CASSLNIQGEGYTF
TGTGCCAGCAGCTTAAATATCCAGGGGGAAGGCTACACCTTC
>TRBV6-5|.|TRBJ1-3|.
CASSYSPGSGNTIYF
TGTGCCAGCAGTTACTCGCCAGGGTCAGGAAACACCATATATTTT
>TRBV29-1|.|TRBJ1-2|.
CSVEDFPDRIYGYTF
TGCAGCGTTGAAGATTTCCCCGACAGAATTTATGGCTACACCTTC
>TRBV12-3/TRBV12-4|.|TRBJ1-1|.
CASRLGGNTEAFF
TGTGCCAGCCGCTTGGGAGGGAACACTGAAGCTTTCTTT